One sample yielded the 18 T cell receptor beta chains listed below, sequenced in a study of T cell repertoires in cytomegalovirus infection. These receptors' targets are unknown. In TCRdb, the reads were re-called with MiXCR into one record per CDR3 protein. Of some 560,000 distinct CDR3 sequences listed, around two fifths are singletons. The specimen was cultured PBMCs, collected from culture after CMV antigen stimulation. Source of these receptors: a human donor in good health (CMV status not recorded). Some clones in this sample may be carry-over from other donors' samples.

This chain connects TRBV6-1 to TRBJ2-7; D may correspond to TRBD1 or TRBD2 (5 bases each). The CDR3 is 15 amino acids. Germline V gene lookup returns CDR1 MNHNS and CDR2 SASEGT. Trimming removed 4 bases at V and 5 bases at J, with 18 bases between. The CDR3 region has the DNA TGTGCCAGCAGTGTCCCGGGGCGGAGGTTCGACGAGCAGTACTTC. Its translation: CASSVPGRRFDEQYF.

The chain has TRBV5-4 and TRBJ2-3, with 15 bases that match TRBD2. V dropped 4 bases and J dropped 1; count of bases not matched to a gene: 7. In germline, CDR1 is SGHNT, CDR2 YYREEE (reference sequence). CDR3 length: 18 residues. The DNA of the CDR3 is TGTGCCAGCAGCGCCGGGACTAGCGGGAGGCGGGGCACAGATACGCAGTATTTT. Encoded protein: CASSAGTSGRRGTDTQYF. Based on the CDR3 plus reference TRBV5-4 and TRBJ2-3, the full variable domain is ETGVTQSPTHLIKTRGQQVTLRCSSQSGHNTVSWYQQALGQGPQFIFQYYREEENGRGNFPPRFSGLQFPNYSSELNVNALELDDSALYLCASSAGTSGRRGTDTQYFGPGTRLTVL.

The chain has TRBV5-4 and TRBJ2-3, with D uncertain. The CDR3 extends over 13 amino acids. Germline CDR1 SGHNT, CDR2 YYREEE (reference sequence). The V gene lost 2 bases and the J gene lost 8 bases, with 12 bases spanning the gap. In DNA form, the CDR3 reads TGTGCCAGCAGCTTCGGCCCTTTGGGTACGCAGTATTTT. Protein product: CASSFGPLGTQYF.

This clonotype was recorded many times. The chain uses TRBV7-8 and TRBJ2-2; D may be TRBD2 (5 bases). The CDR3 has 15 residues. Germline CDR1 is SGHVS and CDR2 is FQNEAQ. Trimming left V 2 bases short and J 2 bases short, with 9 bases between. This CDR3 reads CASSLKRTNTGELFF. As DNA, the CDR3 is TGTGCCAGCAGCTTAAAGCGGACCAACACCGGGGAGCTGTTTTTT.

This clonotype appeared a single time. The V and J genes are TRBV20-1 and TRBJ1-5, with 7 bases aligning to TRBD1. CDR1 DFQATT and CDR2 SNEGSKA come from the germline V gene (reference sequence). This CDR3 is built from 16 residues. Trimming at V came to 0 bases and at J to 6 bases, leaving 11 bases not matched to a gene. DNA of the CDR3: TGCAGTGCTAGAGATCTGAGACAGGGTTTTTTTCAGCCCCAGCATTTT. Translated: CSARDLRQGFFQPQHF.

V and J are TRBV30 and TRBJ2-3; D may be TRBD2 (5 bases). From germline, CDR1 is GTSNPN and CDR2 SVGIG (reference sequence). The CDR3 consists of 11 residues. V was cut by 7 bases and J by 5 bases, with 10 bases left in between. The chain's CDR3 is CASSGQDTQYF. The CDR3 DNA reads TGTGCCTCGAGCGGCCAAGATACGCAGTATTTT.

This sequence joins TRBV25-1 and TRBJ2-7; 12 positions agree with TRBD2. This CDR3 is built from 16 residues. J was trimmed by 1 base and V by 5 bases; bases with no gene match: 6. Germline V gene data show CDR1 as MGHDK and CDR2 as SYGVNS. CDR3 coding DNA: TGTGCCAGCAGTCCGGGACTAGCGGGTAGATCCTACGAGCAGTACTTC. This codes for CASSPGLAGRSYEQYF.

The chain carries TRBV20-1 and TRBJ1-2, with 8 bases lining up with TRBD1. The CDR3 is 13 amino acids. Germline CDR1 reads DFQATT; CDR2 reads SNEGSKA (reference sequence). The DNA of the CDR3 is TGCAGCGCAACCATGGACAGGGCTGGGGACTACACCTTC. Translating gives CSATMDRAGDYTF.

This sequence joins TRBV11-2 and TRBJ2-6; no reliable D call. The CDR3 length is 14 residues. Germline V gene lookup returns CDR1 SGHAT and CDR2 FQNNGV. Between the trimmed V and J ends, which lost 6 bases and 0 bases, there was a span of 6 bases. CDR3 coding DNA: TGTGCCAGCAGAAGGCTCTCTGGGGCCAACGTCCTGACTTTC. Its protein is CASRRLSGANVLTF.

The chain recombines TRBV19 with TRBJ1-2; D is possibly TRBD1 (5 bases). Germline V gene lookup returns CDR1 LNHDA and CDR2 SQIVND (reference sequence). The CDR3 length is 17 residues. V lost 4 bases, J lost 4 bases, and 22 bases lay in between. CDR3 sequence: CASSTGTREEESYGYTF. CDR3 DNA: TGTGCCAGTAGTACCGGGACCCGGGAAGAAGAAAGCTATGGCTACACCTTC.

V is TRBV7-8 and J is TRBJ2-7; unclear D gene. Germline loops: CDR1 SGHVS, CDR2 FQNEAQ. Trimming stripped 5 bases from V and 4 bases from J, with 15 bases between. The CDR3 length is 14 residues. CDR3 in amino acids: CASSLGSNGYEQYF. The CDR3, as DNA: TGTGCCAGCAGCCTCGGATCAAATGGGTACGAGCAGTACTTC. Drawing the rest from reference TRBV7-8 and TRBJ2-7, the complete variable domain is GAGVSQSPRYKVAKRGQDVALRCDPISGHVSLFWYQQALGQGPEFLTYFQNEAQLDKSGLPSDRFFAERPEGSVSTLKIQRTQQEDSAVYLCASSLGSNGYEQYFGPGTRLTVT.

J is TRBJ2-3 and V is TRBV2; D perhaps matches TRBD1 (6 bases). The germline V gene has CDR1 SNHLY and CDR2 FYNNEI. The CDR3 sequence is 13 residues long. V shed 6 bases and J shed 4 bases, with 11 bases lying between them. The CDR3 is CASRADSPDTQYF. For the CDR3, the DNA is TGTGCCAGCAGGGCGGACAGCCCAGATACGCAGTATTTT.

This clonotype was counted between two and nine times. The rearrangement joins TRBV12-3 or TRBV12-4 to TRBJ2-5; D is uncertain. Trimming shortened V by 0 bases and J by 7 bases, and 6 bases separated the two germline ends. This CDR3 is 12 amino acids long. The CDR3 here is CASSLAPGTQYF. CDR3 coding DNA: TGTGCCAGCAGTTTAGCTCCAGGGACCCAGTACTTC.

This clonotype was recorded a few times. This chain links TRBV7-8 with TRBJ2-2; 8 positions match TRBD1. Germline-derived CDR1 and CDR2 are SGHVS and FQNEAQ. The CDR3 consists of 15 residues. Unmatched junction bases numbered 6, after V lost 5 bases and J lost 4 bases. This CDR3 reads CASSIHRGITGELFF. CDR3 nucleotides: TGTGCCAGCAGCATACACAGGGGGATCACCGGGGAGCTGTTTTTT.

The gene calls are TRBV7-8 and TRBJ2-3; D perhaps matches TRBD1 (6 bases). This CDR3 has 14 amino acids. Germline V CDR1 and CDR2: SGHVS, FQNEAQ. The V end lost 5 bases, the J end lost 2 bases, and 11 bases lay between the germline ends. As DNA, the CDR3 is TGTGCCAGCAGCCCCACAGGGTACACAGATACGCAGTATTTT. Translating gives CASSPTGYTDTQYF.

The genes are TRBV20-1 and TRBJ2-6, with D possibly TRBD1 on 5 matching bases. Germline values: CDR1 DFQATT, CDR2 SNEGSKA (reference sequence). Trimming took off 0 bases at V and 2 bases at J, with 20 bases between the two ends. This CDR3 comprises 19 residues. The CDR3 protein is CSARDGAPPDLAGANVLTF. The CDR3 region has the DNA TGCAGTGCTAGAGATGGGGCCCCACCTGATCTTGCTGGGGCCAACGTCCTGACTTTC.

The chain combines TRBV25-1 with TRBJ1-1; D not resolved. Germline V lookup: CDR1 MGHDK, CDR2 SYGVNS. The length of the CDR3 is 13 residues. V was clipped by 3 bases and J by 3 bases, with 8 bases between them. In nucleotides, the CDR3 is TGTGCCAGCAGTGATCTAGCCGACACTGAAGCTTTCTTT. This gives the protein CASSDLADTEAFF.

This clonotype was observed a handful of times. The genes are TRBV7-6 and TRBJ2-3; TRBD1 matches 8 bases. With V trimmed by 5 bases and J by 2 bases, 6 bases remained unmatched. CDR3 size: 15 residues. Germline assignment: CDR1 SGHVS and CDR2 FNYEAQ. The CDR3 DNA reads as TGTGCCAGCAGCCCCGGGACAGGCATCACAGATACGCAGTATTTT. This gives the protein CASSPGTGITDTQYF.